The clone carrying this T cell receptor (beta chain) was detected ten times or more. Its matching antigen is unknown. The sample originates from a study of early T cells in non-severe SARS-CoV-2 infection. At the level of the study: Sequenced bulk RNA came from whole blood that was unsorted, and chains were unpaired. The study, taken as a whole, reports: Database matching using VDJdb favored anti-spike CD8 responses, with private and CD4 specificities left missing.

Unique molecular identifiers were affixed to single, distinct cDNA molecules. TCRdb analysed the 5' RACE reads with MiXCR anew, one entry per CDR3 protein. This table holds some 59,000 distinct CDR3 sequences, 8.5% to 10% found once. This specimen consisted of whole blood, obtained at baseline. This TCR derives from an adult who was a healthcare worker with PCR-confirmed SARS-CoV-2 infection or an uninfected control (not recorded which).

For the CDR3, the DNA is TGTGCCAGCAGTTATCCAGATACGCAGTATTTT. Translated: CASSYPDTQYF. The gene calls are TRBV6-6 and TRBJ2-3, with D unresolved. V was cut by 3 bases and J by 4 bases, with 2 bases left in between. The CDR3 is 11 residues long. Germline assignment: CDR1 MNHNY and CDR2 SVGAGI (reference sequence).